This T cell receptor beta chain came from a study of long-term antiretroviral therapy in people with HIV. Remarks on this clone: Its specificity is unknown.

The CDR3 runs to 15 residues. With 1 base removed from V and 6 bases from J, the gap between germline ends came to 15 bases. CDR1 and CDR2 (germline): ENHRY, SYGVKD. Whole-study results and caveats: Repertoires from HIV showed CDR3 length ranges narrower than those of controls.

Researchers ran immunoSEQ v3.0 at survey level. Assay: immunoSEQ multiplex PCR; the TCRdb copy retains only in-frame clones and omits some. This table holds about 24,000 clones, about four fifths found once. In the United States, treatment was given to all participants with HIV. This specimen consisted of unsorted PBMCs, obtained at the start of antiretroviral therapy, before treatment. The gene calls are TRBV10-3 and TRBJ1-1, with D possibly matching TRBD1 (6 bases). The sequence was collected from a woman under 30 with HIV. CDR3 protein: CAISEFAGASAEAFF. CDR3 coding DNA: TGTGCCATCAGTGAGTTCGCGGGGGCGAGCGCTGAAGCTTTCTTT.